The clone carrying this T cell receptor (beta chain) came up a few times. Antigen unknown. This specimen belongs to a study of cytomegalovirus exposure and HLA in healthy donors. For the study at large: Earlier findings included some 120 million unique TCR beta sequences obtained from 150 million to 200 million T cells.

The study ran its PCR with 60 Vbeta and 13 Jbeta primers. Repertoires were generated with immunoSEQ multiplex PCR, while TCRdb's copy carries only in-frame clones and drops some. The data contain 110,000 to 150,000 clones, about 8.9% of them singletons. Germline CDR1 is LNHDA and CDR2 is SQIVND (reference sequence). The CDR3 runs to 16 residues. Losses at the gene ends were 6 bases for V and 3 bases for J; bases not matched to a gene: 8. Findings and caveats of the study: Being productive about 87% or about 30% of the time was typical of most TCR beta V segments in an earlier analysis.

This sequence was found in a man over 45 in good health and CMV-seronegative. Material for sequencing was PBMCs. This chain links TRBV19 with TRBJ1-5, with TRBD1 matching over 10 bases. CDR3 loop: CASRPGQGRSNQPQHF. The CDR3 nucleotides are TGTGCCAGTAGGCCGGGACAGGGGCGATCCAATCAGCCCCAGCATTTT.